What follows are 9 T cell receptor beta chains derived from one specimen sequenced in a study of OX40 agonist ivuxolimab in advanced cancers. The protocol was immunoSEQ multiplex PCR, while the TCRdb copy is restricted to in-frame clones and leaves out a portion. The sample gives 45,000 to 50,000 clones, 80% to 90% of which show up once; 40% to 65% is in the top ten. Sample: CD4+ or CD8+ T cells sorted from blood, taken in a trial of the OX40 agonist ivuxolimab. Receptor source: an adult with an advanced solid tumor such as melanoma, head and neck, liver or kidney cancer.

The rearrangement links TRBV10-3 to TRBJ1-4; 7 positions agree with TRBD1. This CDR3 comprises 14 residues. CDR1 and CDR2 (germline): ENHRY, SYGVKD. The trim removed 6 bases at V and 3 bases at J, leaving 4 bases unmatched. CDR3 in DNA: TGTGCCATCAGACAGGGGAATGCTAATGAAAAACTGTTTTTT. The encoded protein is CAIRQGNANEKLFF.

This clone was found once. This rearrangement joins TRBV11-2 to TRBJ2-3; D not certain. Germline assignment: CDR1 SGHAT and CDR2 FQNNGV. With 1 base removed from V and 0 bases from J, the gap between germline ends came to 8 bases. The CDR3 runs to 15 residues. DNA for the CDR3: TGTGCCAGCAGCTTAGTCGCTTCGAGCACAGATACGCAGTATTTT. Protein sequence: CASSLVASSTDTQYF. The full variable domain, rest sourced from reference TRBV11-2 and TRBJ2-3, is EAGVAQSPRYKIIEKRQSVAFWCNPISGHATLYWYQQILGQGPKLLIQFQNNGVVDDSQLPKDRFSAERLKGVDSTLKIQPAKLEDSAVYLCASSLVASSTDTQYFGPGTRLTVL.

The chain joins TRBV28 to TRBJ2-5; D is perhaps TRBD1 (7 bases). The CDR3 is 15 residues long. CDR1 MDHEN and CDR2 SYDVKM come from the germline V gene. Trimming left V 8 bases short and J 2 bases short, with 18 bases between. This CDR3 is CASREQGGKQETQYF. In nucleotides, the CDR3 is TGTGCCAGCCGGGAGCAGGGGGGCAAGCAAGAGACCCAGTACTTC.

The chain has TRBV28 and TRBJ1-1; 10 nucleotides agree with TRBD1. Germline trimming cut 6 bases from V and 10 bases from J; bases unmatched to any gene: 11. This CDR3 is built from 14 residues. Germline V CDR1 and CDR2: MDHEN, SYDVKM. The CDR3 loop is CASSTNRDRGGAFF. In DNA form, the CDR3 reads TGTGCCAGCAGCACCAACCGGGACAGGGGCGGAGCTTTCTTT.

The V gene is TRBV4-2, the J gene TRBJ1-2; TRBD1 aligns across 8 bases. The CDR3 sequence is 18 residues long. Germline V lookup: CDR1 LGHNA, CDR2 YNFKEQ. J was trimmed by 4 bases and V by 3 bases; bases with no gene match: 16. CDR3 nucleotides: TGTGCCAGCAGCCATATCCAAGTAGCAGGGGGCTCTAGCTATGGCTACACCTTC. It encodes CASSHIQVAGGSSYGYTF.

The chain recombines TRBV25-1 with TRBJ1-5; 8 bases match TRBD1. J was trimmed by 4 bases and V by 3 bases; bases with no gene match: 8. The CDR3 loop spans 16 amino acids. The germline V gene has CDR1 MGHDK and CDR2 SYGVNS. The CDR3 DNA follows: TGTGCCAGCAGTGACAGCAGGGGGCGAGAAAATCAGCCCCAGCATTTT. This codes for CASSDSRGRENQPQHF.

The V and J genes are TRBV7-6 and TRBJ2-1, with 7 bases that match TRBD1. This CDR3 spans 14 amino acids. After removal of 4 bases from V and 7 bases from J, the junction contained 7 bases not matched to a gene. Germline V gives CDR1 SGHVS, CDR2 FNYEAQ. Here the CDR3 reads CASSSTTGLNEQFF. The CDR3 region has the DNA TGTGCCAGCAGCTCGACGACAGGGTTAAATGAGCAGTTCTTC.

The CDR3 loop is CASSHTTDSNQPQHF. CDR3 in DNA: TGTGCCAGCAGCCATACGACAGATAGCAATCAGCCCCAGCATTTT. The chain carries TRBV5-6 and TRBJ1-5; maybe TRBD1 (5 bases). CDR1 is SGHDT and CDR2 is YYEEEE in the germline V gene. Trimming took 4 bases from V and 0 from J, leaving 11 bases between them. CDR3 length equals 15 residues.

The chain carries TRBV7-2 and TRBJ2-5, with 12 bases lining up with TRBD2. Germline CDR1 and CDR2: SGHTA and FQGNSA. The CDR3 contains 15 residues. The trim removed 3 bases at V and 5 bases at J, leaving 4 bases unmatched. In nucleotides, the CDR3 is TGTGCCAGCAGCTTCCTAGCGGGGGGGCGTGAGACCCAGTACTTC. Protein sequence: CASSFLAGGRETQYF.